The 6 T cell receptor beta chains below all came from one sample that was sequenced in a study of blood T cell repertoires in COVID-19 (TCRdb year 2020). Libraries came from the immunoSEQ multiplex PCR assay. TCRdb limited this immuneACCESS table to in-frame rearrangements with V and J called. A share of clones is missing; checked studies link under half to unresolved V genes, and the rest is unexplained. The sample table lists approximately 100,000 clones, roughly 85% of them with a count of one. The ten most abundant clones make up approximately 40% of the sample. The sequenced sample was peripheral blood. All receptors come from a man older than 75 with acute or convalescent COVID-19.

This sequence joins TRBV20-1 and TRBJ2-1; D is uncertain. V lost 3 bases and J lost 10, with 10 bases in between. The length of the CDR3 is 11 residues. Per germline, CDR1 DFQATT and CDR2 SNEGSKA (reference sequence). The CDR3 is CSARRQREQFF. The DNA for the CDR3 is TGCAGTGCTAGGAGGCAGCGCGAGCAGTTCTTC.

This chain joins TRBV15 and TRBJ2-7; 7 bases map to TRBD1. The CDR3 has 15 residues. The junction had 7 bases not matched to a gene; V was cut back by 5 bases and J by 0 bases. Looked up from germline, CDR1 is LNHNV and CDR2 is YYDKDF (reference sequence). CDR3 sequence: CATSGGWTGSYEQYF. DNA for the CDR3: TGTGCCACCAGCGGAGGTTGGACAGGCTCCTACGAGCAGTACTTC.

This clone was observed a single time. This rearrangement joins TRBV19 to TRBJ1-4; 7 bases map to TRBD1. V was pared by 7 bases and J by 8 bases, with 10 bases of the junction left unmatched. The germline CDR1 and CDR2 sequences are LNHDA and SQIVND (reference sequence). The CDR3 sequence is 14 residues long. The CDR3 is CASTEGTVQEKLFF. The CDR3 region has the DNA TGTGCCAGTACCGAAGGGACAGTCCAAGAAAAACTGTTTTTT.

The CDR3 sequence is CASSPIPPGVSSYEQYF. The CDR3 nucleotides are TGTGCCAGCAGTCCCATCCCCCCGGGGGTGAGCTCCTACGAGCAGTACTTC. The chain joins TRBV28 to TRBJ2-7; D is possibly TRBD2 (6 bases). The CDR3 has 17 amino acids. Germline V gene sequence: CDR1 MDHEN, CDR2 SYDVKM. Between the trimmed V and J ends, which lost 5 bases and 0 bases, there was a span of 20 bases.

CDR3 DNA sequence: TGTGCCACCAGCAGAGTGTTCGAAAGCGGCAGTGAGCAGTTCTTC. Its translation: CATSRVFESGSEQFF. The chain links TRBV15 to TRBJ2-1, with D maybe TRBD2 (5 bases). Germline CDR1 reads LNHNV; CDR2 reads YYDKDF (reference sequence). V lost 1 base and J lost 9, with 16 bases in between. This CDR3 has 15 amino acids.

The chain uses TRBV28 and TRBJ1-2, with D unresolved. The germline gives CDR1 MDHEN, CDR2 SYDVKM. There are 13 residues in the CDR3. V gave up 10 bases and J gave up 5 bases, with 17 bases separating them. The CDR3 nucleotides read TGTGCCATCGGAGCCGGATTGAATTATGGCTACACCTTC. Translated: CAIGAGLNYGYTF.